This passage covers 27 T cell receptor beta chains from one sample sequenced in a study of yellow fever vaccine responses in identical twins. TCRdb re-called the RT-PCR reads through MiXCR, storing one row per CDR3 protein. This table has about 19,000 distinct CDR3 sequences, approximately 70% appearing once. The input for sequencing was T cells from blood (PBMCs), unsorted or a sorted subset (not recorded which), taken before or after yellow fever vaccination (not recorded which). The receptors originated from a woman aged 18 to 35 who received the yellow fever vaccine.

The J gene is TRBJ1-1, the V gene TRBV15, with a possible D match to TRBD1 (6 bases). Germline V gives CDR1 LNHNV, CDR2 YYDKDF (reference sequence). This CDR3 is built from 16 residues. The V gene lost 0 bases and the J gene lost 2 bases, with 13 bases spanning the gap. The CDR3 region has the DNA TGTGCCACCAGCAGAGACAGGGGCAGGGCCAACACTGAAGCTTTCTTT. Translation: CATSRDRGRANTEAFF.

Worth noting for this clonotype: One end of the junction is discordant with germline, which a read error may explain. The rearrangement uses TRBV18 and TRBJ2-7; TRBD2 agrees at 7 bases. Germline V gives CDR1 KGHSH, CDR2 LQKENI. The CDR3 is 14 residues long. CDR3 coding DNA: TGTGCCAGCTCAGCACCGTGGACTAGCTACGAGCAGTACTTC. Translated, it gives CASSAPWTSYEQYF.

V gene TRBV27 combines with J gene TRBJ2-5; 8 bases match TRBD2. The CDR3 contains 14 residues. J was trimmed by 5 bases and V by 3 bases; bases with no gene match: 5. CDR1 is MNHEY, CDR2 SMNVEV, per germline (reference sequence). The CDR3 DNA reads as TGTGCCAGCAGTTTCGACTCGGGGGGGGAGACCCAGTACTTC. Protein sequence: CASSFDSGGETQYF.

The chain uses TRBV11-3 and TRBJ2-3; D remains ambiguous. The CDR3 runs 15 residues. Trimming shortened V by 2 bases and J by 2 bases, and 11 bases separated the two germline ends. Germline V gene lookup returns CDR1 SGHNT and CDR2 YENEEA. The CDR3 sequence: CASSLRSLNTDTQYF. Here the CDR3 DNA reads TGTGCCAGCAGCTTACGAAGTCTAAACACAGATACGCAGTATTTT. Full variable domain (remainder filled in from reference TRBV11-3 and TRBJ2-3): EAGVVQSPRYKIIEKKQPVAFWCNPISGHNTLYWYLQNLGQGPELLIRYENEEAVDDSQLPKDRFSAERLKGVDSTLKIQPAELGDSAVYLCASSLRSLNTDTQYFGPGTRLTVL.

The J gene is TRBJ1-6, the V gene TRBV4-1; TRBD1 matches at 8 bases. Trimming removed 1 base from V and 8 bases from J; junction bases left unmatched: 4. CDR1 is MGHRA and CDR2 is YSYEKL in the germline V gene. The CDR3 has 15 residues. DNA of the CDR3: TGCGCCAGCAGCCAAGGACAGGGGCCATATTCACCCCTCCACTTT. Translated: CASSQGQGPYSPLHF.

The rearrangement joins TRBV5-1 to TRBJ1-2; D is unclear. This CDR3 region has 14 residues. Trimming removed 0 bases from V and 4 bases from J, with 10 bases in between. Germline CDR1 and CDR2: SGHRS and YFSETQ. DNA for the CDR3: TGCGCCAGCAGCTTGGAGATGGCGGCCTATGGCTACACCTTC. Its translation is CASSLEMAAYGYTF. Full variable domain (missing parts from reference TRBV5-1 and TRBJ1-2): KAGVTQTPRYLIKTRGQQVTLSCSPISGHRSVSWYQQTPGQGLQFLFEYFSETQRNKGNFPGRFSGRQFSNSRSEMNVSTLELGDSALYLCASSLEMAAYGYTFGSGTRLTVV.

V and J are TRBV14 and TRBJ2-1; TRBD1 matches 8 bases. This CDR3 has 16 amino acids. Trimming cost V 1 base and J 1 base; bases outside gene matches: 3. Germline-derived CDR1 and CDR2 are SGHDN and FVKESK. The CDR3 here is CASSQGQGASYNEQFF. The CDR3 nucleotides read TGTGCCAGCAGCCAAGGGCAGGGGGCGTCCTACAATGAGCAGTTCTTC. The variable domain in full, completed from reference TRBV14 and TRBJ2-1, reads EAGVTQFPSHSVIEKGQTVTLRCDPISGHDNLYWYRRVMGKEIKFLLHFVKESKQDESGMPNNRFLAERTGGTYSTLKVQPAELEDSGVYFCASSQGQGASYNEQFFGPGTRLTVL.

This clonotype occurred once. V is TRBV4-2 and J is TRBJ2-4; 11 bases are a match to TRBD2. Germline-derived CDR1 and CDR2 are LGHNA and YNFKEQ. This CDR3 is 16 amino acids long. V lost 4 bases, J lost 8 bases, and 10 bases stayed unmatched. The CDR3 sequence: CASSLIAGGLKDIQYF. CDR3 in DNA: TGTGCCAGCAGCCTCATAGCGGGGGGGCTTAAGGACATTCAGTACTTC.

The chain combines TRBV2 with TRBJ2-2, with 11 positions matching TRBD2. CDR3 length: 18 residues. Germline V gene lookup returns CDR1 SNHLY and CDR2 FYNNEI. Trimming cost V 8 bases and J 5 bases; bases outside gene matches: 16. The CDR3 here is CASPKSDTSGRWTGELFF. The DNA for the CDR3 is TGTGCCAGCCCCAAGAGCGACACTAGCGGGAGATGGACCGGGGAGCTGTTTTTT.

V is TRBV3-1 and J is TRBJ2-1; D is unclear. CDR1 is LGHDT, CDR2 YNNKEL, per germline (reference sequence). This CDR3 has 13 amino acids. V was cut by 4 bases and J by 8 bases, with 12 bases left in between. In nucleotides, the CDR3 is TGTGCCAGCAGCCGAACAACTATGGATGAGCAGTTCTTC. This translates into CASSRTTMDEQFF.

J is TRBJ1-5 and V is TRBV6-1, with D maybe TRBD1 (6 bases). The V end lost 5 bases, the J end lost 2 bases, and 13 bases lay between the germline ends. The length of the CDR3 is 15 residues. The V gene's germline CDR1 is MNHNS and CDR2 SASEGT. The chain's CDR3 is CASSRGPSGNQPQHF. The CDR3 DNA sequence: TGTGCCAGCAGTCGGGGGCCTTCGGGCAATCAGCCCCAGCATTTT.

The chain employs TRBV11-2 and TRBJ2-3; 12 bases match TRBD2. V was pared by 5 bases and J by 4 bases, with 7 bases of the junction left unmatched. CDR1 is SGHAT and CDR2 is FQNNGV in the germline V gene. The CDR3 is 16 amino acids. CDR3 residues: CASSPQLAGGSDTQYF. The CDR3 nucleotides are TGTGCCAGCAGCCCCCAACTAGCGGGGGGTTCAGATACGCAGTATTTT.

DNA of the CDR3: TGTGCCAGCAGCCCATTGCCTGACACCGGGGAGCTGTTTTTT. Its protein is CASSPLPDTGELFF. The V gene is TRBV28, the J gene TRBJ2-2; no clear D gene. V shed 6 bases and J shed 3 bases, with 11 bases lying between them. CDR1 is MDHEN, CDR2 SYDVKM, per germline. The CDR3 runs 14 residues. Full variable domain (rest looked up from reference TRBV28 and TRBJ2-2): DVKVTQSSRYLVKRTGEKVFLECVQDMDHENMFWYRQDPGLGLRLIYFSYDVKMKEKGDIPEGYSVSREKKERFSLILESASTNQTSMYLCASSPLPDTGELFFGEGSRLTVL.

This clonotype was detected a few times. The J gene is TRBJ2-1, the V gene TRBV12-3 or TRBV12-4, with TRBD1 matching 7 bases. Unmatched junction bases numbered 6, after V lost 1 base and J lost 3 bases. There are 16 residues in the CDR3. Here the CDR3 reads CASSLGSRGNYNEQFF. In DNA form, the CDR3 reads TGTGCCAGCAGTTTAGGATCCAGGGGGAACTACAATGAGCAGTTCTTC.

V is TRBV12-3 or TRBV12-4 and J is TRBJ1-2; the D gene is possibly TRBD1 (5 bases). Trimming left V 1 base short and J 0 bases short, with 9 bases between. The CDR3 has 15 residues. In nucleotides, the CDR3 is TGTGCCAGCAGTTTAGAAGGGACTTCTAACTATGGCTACACCTTC. Translation: CASSLEGTSNYGYTF.

V and J are TRBV3-1 and TRBJ2-5; D unclear. Trimming pared 1 base from V and 4 bases from J, leaving 7 bases between. Germline CDR1 reads LGHDT; CDR2 reads YNNKEL (reference sequence). This CDR3 is 13 amino acids long. The CDR3 loop reads CASSQGLVETQYF. The CDR3 nucleotides are TGTGCCAGCAGCCAAGGGTTGGTAGAGACCCAGTACTTC.

The gene calls are TRBV20-1 and TRBJ2-7; 7 bases map to TRBD2. CDR1 and CDR2 from the germline V gene are DFQATT and SNEGSKA (reference sequence). This CDR3 is 14 amino acids long. J was trimmed by 4 bases and V by 5 bases; bases with no gene match: 11. The CDR3 DNA sequence: TGCAGTGCTCCACTAGCAGCGGGGACTTACGAGCAGTACTTC. This codes for CSAPLAAGTYEQYF.

V gene TRBV4-1 combines with J gene TRBJ2-1; 7 bases agree with TRBD1. Germline assignment: CDR1 MGHRA and CDR2 YSYEKL. Trimming took 2 bases from V and 12 from J; bases not matched to a gene: 10. The CDR3 runs 14 residues. For the CDR3, the DNA is TGCGCCAGCAGCCAACAGGGGGTGCCGGGTTTGCAGTTCTTC. Amino acid sequence: CASSQQGVPGLQFF.

This clonotype has a single count. The rearrangement uses TRBV12-3 or TRBV12-4 and TRBJ1-1; D not certain. V lost 3 bases to trimming and J lost 0 bases, with 2 bases between them. This CDR3 comprises 12 residues. The CDR3 loop is CASSFLNTEAFF. CDR3 nucleotides: TGTGCCAGCAGTTTTCTGAACACTGAAGCTTTCTTT.

The rearrangement joins TRBV20-1 to TRBJ2-7; D may be TRBD1 (6 bases). CDR3 length equals 13 residues. Germline V gene lookup returns CDR1 DFQATT and CDR2 SNEGSKA (reference sequence). CDR3 nucleotide sequence: TGCAGTGCGAGAGAACAGGGCGAGTACGAGCAGTACGTC. Translating it yields CSAREQGEYEQYV.

On this clonotype itself: Given the absence of the conserved phenylalanine or tryptophan at the CDR3 end, a read error is likely. Because the CDR3's place on the DNA is in doubt, the DNA is left out and the CDR3 is given as listed by TCRdb. The chain uses TRBV10-1 and TRBJ1-1. CDR1 WNHNN and CDR2 SYGVQD come from the germline V gene (reference sequence). The CDR3 is 10 residues long, counting both termini. CDR3 in amino acids: CASSESAAGP.

The CDR3 spells CASSPTGTGIGNYGYTF. CDR3 in DNA: TGTGCCAGCTCACCCACCGGGACAGGGATTGGGAACTATGGCTACACCTTC. V and J are TRBV18 and TRBJ1-2; 9 nucleotides agree with TRBD1. Germline assignment: CDR1 KGHSH and CDR2 LQKENI. This CDR3 region has 17 residues. The trim removed 3 bases at V and 2 bases at J, leaving 10 bases unmatched. Based on the CDR3 plus reference TRBV18 and TRBJ1-2, the full variable domain is NAGVMQNPRHLVRRRGQEARLRCSPMKGHSHVYWYRQLPEEGLKFMVYLQKENIIDESGMPKERFSAEFPKEGPSILRIQQVVRGDSAAYFCASSPTGTGIGNYGYTFGSGTRLTVV.

This clonotype was counted between two and nine times. V is TRBV7-6 and J is TRBJ2-5; 12 bases are shared with TRBD2. The CDR3 covers 16 residues. Trimming removed 5 bases from V and 4 bases from J; junction bases left unmatched: 8. Germline CDR1 and CDR2: SGHVS and FNYEAQ. The CDR3 here is CASSQGGLAGAETQYF. As DNA, the CDR3 is TGTGCCAGCAGCCAGGGGGGACTAGCGGGCGCAGAGACCCAGTACTTC.

The chain couples TRBV4-2 to TRBJ2-5; no definite D call. CDR3 size: 13 residues. Germline V gives CDR1 LGHNA, CDR2 YNFKEQ. V dropped 4 bases and J dropped 5 bases, with 11 bases sitting between them. The CDR3 region has the DNA TGTGCCAGCAGCCCGCAGGCGGCGGAGACCCAGTACTTC. Protein: CASSPQAAETQYF.

CDR3 DNA: TGCAGTGTAACGGGTGGAAATAGCAATCAGCCCCAGCATTTT. This encodes CSVTGGNSNQPQHF. This chain connects TRBV20-1 to TRBJ1-5; D ambiguous. Germline CDR1 DFQATT, CDR2 SNEGSKA (reference sequence). The CDR3 loop spans 14 amino acids. The germline V and J ends were trimmed by 7 bases and 0 bases, with 13 bases remaining between them.

In this sample, this clonotype turned up a few times. This chain connects TRBV4-3 to TRBJ2-1; TRBD1 aligns across 12 bases. This CDR3 spans 14 amino acids. J lost 5 bases, V lost 7 bases, and 3 bases had no gene match. Germline V gene data show CDR1 as LGHNA and CDR2 as YSLEER. In DNA, the CDR3 is TGCGCCAGCACCCGGGACAGGGGGCACAATGAGCAGTTCTTC. It encodes CASTRDRGHNEQFF.

The table lists this clonotype with a count of one. This chain links TRBV6-1 with TRBJ2-4; D not resolved. The germline V gene encodes CDR1 MNHNS and CDR2 SASEGT. The CDR3 is 13 amino acids. Trimming shortened V by 8 bases and J by 1 base, and 9 bases separated the two germline ends. CDR3 protein: CASRALAKNIQYF. CDR3 bases: TGTGCCAGCCGGGCGTTGGCCAAAAACATTCAGTACTTC.